This T cell receptor (beta chain) was recovered during a study of graft-versus-host responses after intestinal transplantation (dated by TCRdb to the early 2020s). At the level of the whole study: Recipients received multivisceral, liver-intestinal, or isolated intestinal transplants. The cohort enrolled about two dozen intestinal transplant recipients, one of whom was a retransplant, and a few patients without pretransplant specimens were excluded. Every recipient was given anti-thymocyte globulin induction, then maintenance tacrolimus and steroids for 2 to 3 years. A peak of at least 4% donor T cells among recipient peripheral blood mononuclear cells was the definition used for donor T cell macrochimerism. Graft-versus-host and host-versus-graft alloreactive T cell clones were tracked in the graft, circulation and bone marrow after intestinal transplantation using bulk TCR-beta CDR3 sequencing. To identify alloreactive clones, pre-transplant mixed lymphocyte reaction products were sequenced and then compared with unstimulated pre-transplant donor and recipient T cells. Rather than going through the commercial service, samples from three later patients were sequenced in-house on an Illumina MiSeq and processed with MiXCR.

The CDR3 runs 12 residues from the cysteine to the phenylalanine. CDR3 DNA is the only sequence kept; it has 36 bases, read in frame from the first base. The germline V end is reduced by 7 bases and the J end by 5 bases; junction bases left unmatched: 4. Based on the germline V gene, the CDR1 and CDR2 sequences are SQVTM and ANQGSEA. The time point label, read with the paper, signifies: cells obtained before transplantation from donor or recipient. CD3+CD4+ and CD3+CD8+ populations were FACS-sorted from unstimulated pre-transplant donor and recipient cells taken from spleen or lymph nodes. Points the paper makes about the study in general: Conclusions were limited by the relatively low number and heterogeneity of intestinal transplant patients. GvH clones were detected in recipient bone marrow, and some appeared earlier in ileal mucosa or blood, consistent with an intestinal mucosal origin. Patients with donor T cell macrochimerism had high GvH to HvG T cell clonal ratios in their allografts. Peak levels of circulating GvH clones were associated with declines in HvG clones early after transplant.

The library was prepared using the immunoSEQ multiplex PCR assay. In most patients, genomic DNA was isolated using the Qiagen DNeasy Blood and Tissue Kit and sent frozen to Adaptive Biotechnologies for TCR sequencing. For most patients, high-throughput TCR-beta CDR3 sequencing of genomic DNA was performed by Adaptive Biotechnologies. On the study's bioinformatics: Adaptive's ImmunoSEQ software supplied the TCR sequencing data for approximately 18 patients, while MiXCR and VDJtools were used to process a few other patients. To correct CD4 versus CD8 sorting errors, any sequence found in both subsets at a frequency ratio below 5:1 was removed. Because the origin of CDR3 nucleotide sequences shared between donor and recipient could not be assigned, those sequences were removed. To count as alloreactive, a clone needed at least 2-fold expansion over unstimulated cells and a minimum CFSE-low frequency of 0.002% (template counts) or 0.001% (read counts). Clones detected in sequenced pre-transplant spleen, lymph node, or MLR CFSE-low populations of the donor or recipient were defined as mappable. The cumulative frequency of alloreactive clones was calculated as a percentage of all sequences, weighted by copy number. TCRdb re-hosts the immuneACCESS table, in-frame sequences only. Its copies lack some clones; in the studies checked, an unresolved V gene accounts for under half of them, and the cause for the rest is not known. The DNA gave D and trimming, while V, J and clone size come from that table. The sample yields about 88,000 clones; 75% to 95% were counted once. The ten largest clones capture 0.35% of the sample.

Points on this clone: What antigen it recognizes has not been identified. Base qualities were left out, and no much larger clone turns up one base away.

The sequence was obtained from a human donor who was the organ donor for an intestinal transplant. The rearranged segments are TRBV29-1 and TRBJ2-5; 10 middle bases align to TRBD1. Sample: unstimulated CD4+ T cells sorted from spleen or lymph node cells, taken before transplant. CDR3 region: CSGGGQGETQYF. The nucleotides read TGCAGCGGGGGGGGACAGGGGGAGACCCAGTACTTC.